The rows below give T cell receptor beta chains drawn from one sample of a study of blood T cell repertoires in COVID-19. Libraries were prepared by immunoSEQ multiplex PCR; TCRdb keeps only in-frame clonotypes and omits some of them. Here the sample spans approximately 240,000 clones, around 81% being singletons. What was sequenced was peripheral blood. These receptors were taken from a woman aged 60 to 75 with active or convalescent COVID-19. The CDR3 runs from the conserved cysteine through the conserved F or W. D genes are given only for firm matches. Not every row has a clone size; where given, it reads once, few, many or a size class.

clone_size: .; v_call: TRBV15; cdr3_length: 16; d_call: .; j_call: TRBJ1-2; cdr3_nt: TGTGCCACCAGCAGAGATCGGGCAGGGTCGAGCTATGGCTACACCTTC; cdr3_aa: CATSRDRAGSSYGYTF
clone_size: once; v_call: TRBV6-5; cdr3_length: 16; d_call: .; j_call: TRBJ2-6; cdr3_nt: TGTGCCAGCAGTTACTCAGGGAGCTCTGGGGCCAACGTCCTGACTTTC; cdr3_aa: CASSYSGSSGANVLTF
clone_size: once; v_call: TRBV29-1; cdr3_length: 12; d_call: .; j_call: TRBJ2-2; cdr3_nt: TGCAGCGTTGGCCAGACTACCGGGGAGCTGTTTTTT; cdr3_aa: CSVGQTTGELFF
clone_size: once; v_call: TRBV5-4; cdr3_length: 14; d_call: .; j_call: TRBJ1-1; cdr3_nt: TGTGCCAGCAGCTTGTGGAGTATGAACACTGAAGCTTTCTTT; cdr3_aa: CASSLWSMNTEAFF
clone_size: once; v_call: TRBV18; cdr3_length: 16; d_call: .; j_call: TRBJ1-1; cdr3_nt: TGTGCCAGCTCACATGGCACAGGGTCAATGAACACTGAAGCTTTCTTT; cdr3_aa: CASSHGTGSMNTEAFF
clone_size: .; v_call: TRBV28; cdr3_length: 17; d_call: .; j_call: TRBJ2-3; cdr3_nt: TGTGCCAGCACCCCCCTTACCCAGGGGTCTAGCACAGATACGCAGTATTTT; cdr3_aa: CASTPLTQGSSTDTQYF
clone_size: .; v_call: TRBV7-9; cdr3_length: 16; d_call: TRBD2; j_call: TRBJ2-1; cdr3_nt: TGTGCCAGCAGCCCTTATGGGACTAGTTCCTACAATGAGCAGTTCTTC; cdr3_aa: CASSPYGTSSYNEQFF
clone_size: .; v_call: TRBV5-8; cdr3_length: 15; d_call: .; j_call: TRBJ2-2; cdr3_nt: TGTGCCAGCAGCACGGGGACATTGAACACCGGGGAGCTGTTTTTT; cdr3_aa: CASSTGTLNTGELFF
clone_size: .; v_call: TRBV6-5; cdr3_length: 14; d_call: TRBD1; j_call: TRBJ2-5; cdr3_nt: TGTGCCAGCAGGACAACAGGGGAAGGAGAGACCCAGTACTTC; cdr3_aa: CASRTTGEGETQYF
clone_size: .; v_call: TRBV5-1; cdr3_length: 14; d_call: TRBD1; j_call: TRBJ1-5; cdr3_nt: TGCGCCAGCAGCCCCGGGACAGGCAATCAGCCCCAGCATTTT; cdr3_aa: CASSPGTGNQPQHF
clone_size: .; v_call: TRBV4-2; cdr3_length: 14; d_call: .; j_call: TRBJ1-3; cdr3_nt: TGTGCCAGCGGAACCCGGGAAGGGGGGGACACCATATATTTT; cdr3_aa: CASGTREGGDTIYF
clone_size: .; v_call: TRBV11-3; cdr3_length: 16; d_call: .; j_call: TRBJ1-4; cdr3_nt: TGTGCCAGCAGTTACGGCGGCAGACCGATTAATGAAAAACTGTTTTTT; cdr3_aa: CASSYGGRPINEKLFF
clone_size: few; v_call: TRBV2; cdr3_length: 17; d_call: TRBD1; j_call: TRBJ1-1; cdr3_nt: TGTGCCAGCAGTGAAAATGACAGGGGCTCTAGGAACACTGAAGCTTTCTTT; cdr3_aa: CASSENDRGSRNTEAFF
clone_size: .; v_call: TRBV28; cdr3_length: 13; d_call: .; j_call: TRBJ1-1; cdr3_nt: TGTGCCAGCAGCAATCTCAGGAACACTGAAGCTTTCTTT; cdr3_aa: CASSNLRNTEAFF
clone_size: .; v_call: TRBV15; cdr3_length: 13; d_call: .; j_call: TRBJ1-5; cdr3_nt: TGTGCCACCACCACCAGGGGCTATCAGCCCCAGCATTTT; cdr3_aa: CATTTRGYQPQHF
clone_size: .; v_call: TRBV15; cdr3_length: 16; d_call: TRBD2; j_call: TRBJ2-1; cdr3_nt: TGTGCCACCAGCAGACCGGGACTAGCGGGACCCGGTGAGCAGTTCTTC; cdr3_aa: CATSRPGLAGPGEQFF
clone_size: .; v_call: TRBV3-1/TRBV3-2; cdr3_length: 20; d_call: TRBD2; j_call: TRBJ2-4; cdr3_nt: TGTGCCAGCAGCCAAGCCTCCCCGTCGGGGGGTCTTTCTCCCAAAAACATTCAGTACTTC; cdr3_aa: CASSQASPSGGLSPKNIQYF
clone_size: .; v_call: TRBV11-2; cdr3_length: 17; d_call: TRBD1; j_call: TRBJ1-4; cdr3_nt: TGTGCCAGCAGCTTAGGGGGACAGGGGGCATCTAATGAAAAACTGTTTTTT; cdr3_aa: CASSLGGQGASNEKLFF
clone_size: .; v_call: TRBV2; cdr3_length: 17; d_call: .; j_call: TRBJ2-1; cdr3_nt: TGTGCCAGCAGAGGAGGGGGGGGGCTCCGCTCCTACAATGAGCAGTTCTTC; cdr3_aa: CASRGGGGLRSYNEQFF
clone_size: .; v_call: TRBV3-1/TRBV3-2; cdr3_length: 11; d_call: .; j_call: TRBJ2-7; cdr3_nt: TGTGCCAGCAGCCACAGGGACGAGCAGTACTTC; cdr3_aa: CASSHRDEQYF
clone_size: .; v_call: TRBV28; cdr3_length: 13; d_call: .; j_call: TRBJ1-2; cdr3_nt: TGTGCCAGCGAAGGGGGGGCAGTATATGGCTACACCTTC; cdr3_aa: CASEGGAVYGYTF
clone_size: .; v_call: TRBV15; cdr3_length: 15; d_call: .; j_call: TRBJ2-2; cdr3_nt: TGTGCCACCAGCAGGGACTACGCGAACACCGGGGAGCTGTTTTTT; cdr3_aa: CATSRDYANTGELFF
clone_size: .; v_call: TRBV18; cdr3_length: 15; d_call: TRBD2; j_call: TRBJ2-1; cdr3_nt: TGTGCCAGCTCACCCCCGGGACTAGCGAACAATGAGCAGTTCTTC; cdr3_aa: CASSPPGLANNEQFF
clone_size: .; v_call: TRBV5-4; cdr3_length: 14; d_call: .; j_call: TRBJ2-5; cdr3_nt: TGTGCCAGCAGCTTTCCCCGCAGCCAAGAGACCCAGTACTTC; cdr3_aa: CASSFPRSQETQYF
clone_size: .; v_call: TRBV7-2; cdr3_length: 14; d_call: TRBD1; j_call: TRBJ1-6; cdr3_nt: TGTGCCAGCAGCATGACAGGGATAATCTCACCCCTCCACTTT; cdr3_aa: CASSMTGIISPLHF
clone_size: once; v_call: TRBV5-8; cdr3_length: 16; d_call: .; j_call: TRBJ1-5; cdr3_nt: TGTGCCAGCAGCTTGTCACAGAGATATAGCAATCAGCCCCAGCATTTT; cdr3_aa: CASSLSQRYSNQPQHF
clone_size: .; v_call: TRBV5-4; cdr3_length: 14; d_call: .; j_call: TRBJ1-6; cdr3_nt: TGTGCCAGCAGCACTGACAGCAGTAATTCACCCCTCCACTTT; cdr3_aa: CASSTDSSNSPLHF
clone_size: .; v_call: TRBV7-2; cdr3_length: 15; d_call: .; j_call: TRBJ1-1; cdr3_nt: TGTGCCAGCAGCTTAAGATTGGGGGCAAGCGGTGAAGCTTTCTTT; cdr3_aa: CASSLRLGASGEAFF
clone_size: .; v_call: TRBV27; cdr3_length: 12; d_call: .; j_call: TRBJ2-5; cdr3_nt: TGTGCCAGCAGAGGCTCAGGGGGGCCCCAGTACTTC; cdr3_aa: CASRGSGGPQYF
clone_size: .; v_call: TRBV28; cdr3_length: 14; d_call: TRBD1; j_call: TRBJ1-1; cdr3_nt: TGTGCCAGCAGGGAAACAGGGGGCAGGACTGAAGCTTTCTTT; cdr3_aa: CASRETGGRTEAFF